The 25 T cell receptor beta chains presented below share a single source sample, sequenced in a study of T-cell reconstitution after alpha-beta-depleted transplantation in children. Using unique molecular identifiers, the investigators prepared the TCRbeta library. TCRdb reprocessed the PCR reads with MiXCR, giving one entry per CDR3 protein. The table includes 190,000 or so distinct CDR3 sequences, roughly 7.5% detected once. Sequences were derived from PBMCs from the stem cell graft donor, sampled from the stem cell graft. All receptors derive from a human donor who donated a stem cell graft to a child with Wiskott-Aldrich syndrome.

This clonotype was seen at least ten times. The genes are TRBV7-9 and TRBJ2-7; D is uncertain. Germline V gene data show CDR1 as SEHNR and CDR2 as FQNEAQ (reference sequence). V lost 5 bases, J lost 3 bases, and 8 bases lay in between. The CDR3 totals 12 residues. This CDR3 is CASSLLNYEQYF. CDR3 nucleotide sequence: TGTGCCAGCAGCCTCCTCAACTACGAGCAGTACTTC.

Ten or more counts support this clonotype. The chain carries TRBV12-3 or TRBV12-4 and TRBJ2-2; no firm D call. The CDR3 loop spans 13 amino acids. V was pared by 10 bases and J by 0 bases, with 9 bases between. CDR3: CAIDFTNTGELFF. In DNA, the CDR3 is TGTGCCATTGATTTTACGAACACCGGGGAGCTGTTTTTT.

The V call is TRBV30, the J call TRBJ2-2; D may be TRBD2 (5 bases). Trimming stripped 1 base from V and 6 bases from J, with 15 bases between. From germline, CDR1 is GTSNPN and CDR2 SVGIG (reference sequence). This CDR3 has 15 amino acids. In DNA, the CDR3 is TGTGCCTGGAGTGACTGGAGGCAGAAGGCCGGGGAGCTGTTTTTT. Amino acid sequence: CAWSDWRQKAGELFF.

The rearrangement joins TRBV3-1 to TRBJ2-3; 7 nucleotides line up with TRBD1. V dropped 3 bases and J dropped 2; count of bases not matched to a gene: 11. The CDR3 contains 17 residues. Germline CDR1 LGHDT, CDR2 YNNKEL (reference sequence). The chain's CDR3 is CASSQGPTGIVTDTQYF. CDR3 sequence (DNA): TGTGCCAGCAGCCAGGGCCCGACAGGGATCGTCACAGATACGCAGTATTTT.

This clonotype occurred many times. The CDR3 is CASSFQGVGTGELFF. The DNA of the CDR3 is TGCGCCAGCAGCTTCCAGGGAGTGGGCACCGGGGAGCTGTTTTTT. The chain recombines TRBV5-1 with TRBJ2-2; D possibly uses TRBD1 or TRBD2 (5 bases each). The V end was cut by 2 bases, the J end by 4 bases, with 12 bases between. Looked up from germline, CDR1 is SGHRS and CDR2 is YFSETQ. The CDR3 contains 15 residues.

This clonotype was seen ten or more times. The chain couples TRBV20-1 to TRBJ1-2; perhaps TRBD1 as D (5 bases). Trimming shortened V by 5 bases and J by 7 bases, and 14 bases separated the two germline ends. The CDR3 consists of 12 residues. Germline CDR1 is DFQATT and CDR2 is SNEGSKA (reference sequence). In DNA, the CDR3 is TGCAGTGCTCCACCCGCTGGGGCTGGCTACACCTTC. Translation: CSAPPAGAGYTF.

This clonotype came up many times. This chain connects TRBV20-1 to TRBJ2-2; 9 bases agree with TRBD2. Germline CDR1 reads DFQATT; CDR2 reads SNEGSKA (reference sequence). CDR3 size: 13 residues. The trim removed 5 bases at V and 4 bases at J, leaving 2 bases unmatched. The CDR3 spells CSAQAGGTGELFF. The CDR3 region has the DNA TGCAGTGCTCAAGCGGGAGGCACCGGGGAGCTGTTTTTT.

This clonotype was counted many times. V and J are TRBV12-3 or TRBV12-4 and TRBJ2-3, with no clear D. This CDR3 contains 13 residues. The germline V and J ends were trimmed by 6 bases and 3 bases, with 10 bases remaining between them. The CDR3 nucleotides read TGTGCCAGCAGCCAGCGTGGGACAGATACGCAGTATTTT. Its translation: CASSQRGTDTQYF.

This clonotype has ten or more counts. The chain joins TRBV20-1 to TRBJ2-6; TRBD2 agrees at 7 bases. The CDR3 runs 16 residues. Germline V gene sequence: CDR1 DFQATT, CDR2 SNEGSKA (reference sequence). J lost 0 bases, V lost 4 bases, and 6 bases had no gene match. This CDR3 reads CSANSGPHSGANVLTF. The CDR3 DNA sequence: TGCAGTGCTAATAGCGGGCCACACTCTGGGGCCAACGTCCTGACTTTC.

This clonotype was picked up many times. This rearrangement joins TRBV12-3 or TRBV12-4 to TRBJ2-4; D not resolved. Trimming stripped 6 bases from V and 6 bases from J, with 9 bases between. This CDR3 has 12 residues. The CDR3 spells CASSRNANIQYF. The CDR3 DNA is TGTGCCAGCAGCCGGAATGCAAACATTCAGTACTTC.

This clonotype was seen repeatedly, ten times or more. This chain uses TRBV20-1 with TRBJ2-7; possible D gene TRBD1, 6 bases. CDR1 and CDR2 (germline): DFQATT, SNEGSKA (reference sequence). The CDR3 has 14 amino acids. The V gene lost 3 bases and the J gene lost 4 bases, with 16 bases spanning the gap. CDR3 sequence: CSASEHRDLYEQYF. DNA for the CDR3: TGCAGTGCTAGTGAGCACAGGGATTTATACGAGCAGTACTTC.

This clonotype was counted at least ten times. This chain links TRBV6-5 with TRBJ2-6; D remains unclear. Deletions cut 6 bases from V and 1 base from J, with 13 bases between. CDR1 and CDR2 from the germline V gene are MNHEY and SVGAGI. This CDR3 has 16 amino acids. This CDR3 reads CASSRRRFSGANVLTF. The CDR3 nucleotides read TGTGCCAGCAGCCGCAGGCGGTTTTCTGGGGCCAACGTCCTGACTTTC.

This clonotype was detected many times. The V and J genes are TRBV7-2 and TRBJ2-7; D uncertain. V was clipped by 2 bases and J by 4 bases, with 6 bases between them. Germline V gene data show CDR1 as SGHTA and CDR2 as FQGNSA. This CDR3 comprises 12 residues. The CDR3 region has the DNA TGTGCCAGCAGCTTAAGGCAGTACGAGCAGTACTTC. Translation gives CASSLRQYEQYF.

This clonotype was observed a few times. V gene TRBV30 combines with J gene TRBJ2-4; 7 nucleotides match TRBD2. The CDR3 length is 19 residues. Germline CDR1 GTSNPN, CDR2 SVGIG (reference sequence). After removal of 0 bases from V and 0 bases from J, the junction contained 14 bases not matched to a gene. CDR3 sequence: CAWSVPNGLAALAKNIQYF. CDR3 coding DNA: TGTGCCTGGAGTGTACCTAACGGGCTAGCGGCGCTAGCCAAAAACATTCAGTACTTC.

Worth noting for this clonotype: This could be a read error, since a much larger clone is one nucleotide away. This sequence joins TRBV14 and TRBJ2-5; the D gene is possibly TRBD2 (5 bases). V lost 3 bases and J 9 bases, leaving 17 bases between the germline ends. The germline gives CDR1 SGHDN, CDR2 FVKESK. The CDR3 covers 14 residues. This CDR3 reads CASSQLAYSEAQYF. CDR3 nucleotides: TGTGCCAGCAGCCAGCTTGCATACTCGGAGGCCCAGTACTTC.

This clonotype was seen repeatedly, ten times or more. The rearrangement uses TRBV7-2 and TRBJ2-7; TRBD1 or TRBD2 may be the D gene (6 bases each). Germline CDR1 is SGHTA and CDR2 is FQGNSA. This CDR3 has 15 amino acids. Trimming left V 4 bases short and J 0 bases short, with 13 bases between. The CDR3 is CASSSRGGISYEQYF. CDR3 in DNA: TGTGCCAGCAGCTCACGAGGGGGGATCTCCTACGAGCAGTACTTC.

This clonotype came up many times. The V and J genes are TRBV12-3 or TRBV12-4 and TRBJ1-6; weak D call: TRBD1 (5 bases). Trimming took off 4 bases at V and 10 bases at J, with 17 bases between the two ends. The CDR3 consists of 15 residues. The CDR3 protein is CASSSPPRGRSPLHF. Here the CDR3 DNA reads TGTGCCAGCAGTTCTCCCCCGCGGGGCCGGTCACCCCTCCACTTT.

This clonotype was found a few times. V usage is TRBV28 and J usage is TRBJ2-1, with 8 bases identical to TRBD2. The CDR3 is made up of 11 amino acids. Germline lookup yields CDR1 MDHEN and CDR2 SYDVKM. V was pared by 5 bases and J by 15 bases, with 6 bases of the junction left unmatched. The DNA of the CDR3 is TGTGCCAGCAGTGCCGGGGGGGTTTGGTTCTTC. This sequence encodes CASSAGGVWFF. Looking up the rest from reference TRBV28 and TRBJ2-1 gives the full variable domain: DVKVTQSSRYLVKRTGEKVFLECVQDMDHENMFWYRQDPGLGLRLIYFSYDVKMKEKGDIPEGYSVSREKKERFSLILESASTNQTSMYLCASSAGGVWFFGPGTRLTVL.

This clonotype was observed at least ten times. The V gene is TRBV20-1, the J gene TRBJ2-1; no clear D gene. CDR1 and CDR2 (germline): DFQATT, SNEGSKA (reference sequence). This CDR3 has 14 residues. Trimming stripped 2 bases from V and 7 bases from J, with 15 bases between. This CDR3 reads CSARRSFPPNEQFF. The CDR3 DNA sequence: TGCAGTGCTAGACGCTCATTCCCCCCTAATGAGCAGTTCTTC.

This clonotype was counted ten times or more. The chain couples TRBV20-1 to TRBJ2-1; TRBD2 agrees at 12 bases. The CDR3 is made up of 15 amino acids. The J segment lost 8 bases and the V segment lost 3 bases, leaving 8 bases of the junction unmatched. CDR1 is DFQATT, CDR2 SNEGSKA, per germline (reference sequence). CDR3 coding DNA: TGCAGTGCTAGGATGACTAGCGGGAGAGGGGATGAGCAGTTCTTC. Protein product: CSARMTSGRGDEQFF.

This clonotype was recorded at least ten times. V is TRBV29-1 and J is TRBJ1-2, with no clear D. CDR3 length equals 12 residues. Germline V lookup: CDR1 SQVTM, CDR2 ANQGSEA. V lost 6 bases and J lost 8, with 16 bases in between. In nucleotides, the CDR3 is TGCAGCGTAACCGAGGTGTCTGACGGCTACACCTTC. It yields the protein CSVTEVSDGYTF.

This clonotype was counted between two and nine times. The chain uses TRBV6-5 and TRBJ2-7, with 10 positions matching TRBD2. CDR1 MNHEY and CDR2 SVGAGI come from the germline V gene. V shed 7 bases, J shed 13 bases, and the junction held 10 bases outside the gene matches. There are 12 residues in the CDR3. The CDR3 DNA reads TGTGCCAGCACCTCGACTAGCGGGCGCCCCTACTTC. This codes for CASTSTSGRPYF.

The chain joins TRBV7-6 to TRBJ1-1, with D possibly matching TRBD1 (5 bases). V lost 2 bases and J lost 3, with 10 bases in between. Germline V lookup: CDR1 SGHVS, CDR2 FNYEAQ. The length of the CDR3 is 14 residues. Here the CDR3 reads CASSLSGGYTEAFF. DNA of the CDR3: TGTGCCAGCAGCTTAAGCGGGGGTTACACTGAAGCTTTCTTT.

Concerning this clonotype: This may stem from a read error, because a much larger clone lies one nucleotide away. This rearrangement joins TRBV6-1 to TRBJ2-7; maybe TRBD2 (5 bases). Germline-derived CDR1 and CDR2 are MNHNS and SASEGT. The CDR3 has 16 residues. Deletions cut 7 bases from V and 0 bases from J, with 19 bases between. The CDR3 here is CASTRGLPRISYEQYF. CDR3 sequence (DNA): TGTGCCAGCACCCGTGGACTGCCGAGGATCTCCTACGAGCAGTACTTC.

This clonotype was recorded many times. The genes are TRBV4-3 and TRBJ1-4; no clear D gene. This CDR3 has 16 residues. In germline, CDR1 is LGHNA, CDR2 YSLEER. Trimming removed 0 bases from V and 3 bases from J, with 11 bases in between. CDR3 sequence (DNA): TGCGCCAGCAGCCAAGAGAGCCTCGGACCTAATGAAAAACTGTTTTTT. The encoded protein is CASSQESLGPNEKLFF.